This paragraph covers one T cell receptor beta chain sequence. The antigen it binds to is not known. No base qualities exist here, and no much larger clone lies one base off it. CDR1 and CDR2 are drawn from the germline V gene (reference sequence): SEHNR, FQNEAQ. The junction shows trimming of 1 base on V and 8 bases on J, and the gene matches do not reach 7 bases of it. Inclusive of the bounding cysteine and phenylalanine, the CDR3 is 16 residues long. The retained sequence is limited to the CDR3, 48 bases, with the frame set at the first base. Each collaborating institution followed its own protocols to collect whole blood in K2EDTA tubes. Collaborator samples were shipped for TCRbeta analysis as frozen whole blood, isolated PBMCs, or DNA extracted from either sample type. The immunoSEQ Assay, a bias-controlled multiplex PCR, was used to amplify TCRbeta CDR3 regions from genomic DNA. As for the original processing: Within the assay, amplification of reference gene primers was used to estimate how many nucleated cells each sample contained. To quantify the absolute abundance of each unique TCRbeta CDR3 rearrangement, sequence reads were collapsed and filtered. Productive Simpson clonality was computed per sample as the square root of Simpson's diversity index over productive rearrangements. Not all clones reach the TCRdb copy of this immuneACCESS table, which keeps in-frame sequences only. Checked studies attribute under half of the gap to unresolved V genes and leave the rest unexplained. For V, J and clone size, that table is used; D and trimming come from the DNA. Here the sample has roughly 62,000 clones; around 79% occur a single time. The ten most abundant clones make up roughly 18% of the sample.

This sample is drawn from a study of blood T cell repertoires in COVID-19 (dated by TCRdb to 2020 to 2022). Describing the broader study: Samples from collaborators originated in the United States, Italy and Spain and spanned both the acute and convalescent phases of COVID-19. The material from the prospective study consisted of cDNA or gDNA derived from T cells, B-cell-depleted T cells, or PBMCs. Subjects who had been exposed to COVID-19, were actively infected with it, or had recovered from it provided the deeply sampled blood TCRbeta repertoires that made up the dataset. The repertoires were made available in a free public database intended to serve as a resource for research on the immune response to SARS-CoV-2. Samples were obtained from the ongoing ImmuneRACE study (first 160 participants) and from about 1,300 subjects provided by 6 global collaborators. Nearly every sample came with metadata listing a de-identified subject ID, COVID-19 status, age in years and sex. Where HLA class I and class II types were available, the types were taken from metadata supplied by the sample provider, not from assay-based typing.

Findings and caveats that apply to the study as a whole: Clinical and demographic metadata were provided uncurated, with the amount varying by source and participant.

This sequence uses TRBV7-9 and TRBJ2-1; 11 middle bases align to TRBD1. The TCR originated in a man aged 55-75 years with acute or convalescent COVID-19. Sequencing input: peripheral blood. DNA sequence: TGTGCCAGCAGCTTAGGGACAGGGGGCGGGGTCGATGAGCAGTTCTTC. It is translated as CASSLGTGGGVDEQFF.